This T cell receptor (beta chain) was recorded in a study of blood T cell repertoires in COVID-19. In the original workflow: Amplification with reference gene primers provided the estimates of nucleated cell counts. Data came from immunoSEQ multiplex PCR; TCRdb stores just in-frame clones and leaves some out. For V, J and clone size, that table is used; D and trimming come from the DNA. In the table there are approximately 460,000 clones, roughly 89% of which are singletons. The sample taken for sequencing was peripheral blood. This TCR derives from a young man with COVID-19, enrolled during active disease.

The CDR3 sequence: CASSLGGSYTGELFF. The CDR3 nucleotides are TGTGCCAGCAGCTTGGGCGGGAGTTACACCGGGGAGCTGTTTTTT. V is TRBV5-4 and J is TRBJ2-2; 7 bases fit TRBD2. Germline assignment: CDR1 SGHNT and CDR2 YYREEE (reference sequence). The V and J ends lost 0 bases and 3 bases, in that order; junction bases with no gene match: 2. The CDR3 spans 15 residues.